This T cell receptor (beta chain) stems from a study of T cell responses to AZD1222 COVID-19 vaccine. Sequencing used immunoSEQ multiplex PCR; TCRdb keeps in-frame clones, though not all of them. The top ten clones hold 1.5% to 2% of a sample with fewer than 120,000 clones, about 87% of them seen once. This CDR3 has 14 residues. V lost 2 bases and J lost 6; bases outside the gene matches: 1. Germline CDR1 SGHRS, CDR2 YFSETQ. A note on this clone: As yet, its antigen is unknown.

Overall study findings and caveats: Among those given AZD1222, only six were seropositive at baseline. Females outnumbered males among donors, who were mostly white British; clonal diversity was possibly underestimated. It was only after the peak T cell response that any repertoires were sampled. Spike-specific TCR breadth rose after two AZD1222 doses, and depth rose as well.

The TCR originated in an adult in good health. Here the sequenced sample was peripheral blood, taken on day 0 of AZD1222 vaccination. The chain recombines TRBV5-1 with TRBJ2-1; the match to TRBD2 covers 11 bases. CDR3: CASSLLAGANEQFF. CDR3 coding DNA: TGCGCCAGCAGCTTACTAGCGGGAGCCAATGAGCAGTTCTTC.